This T cell receptor (beta chain) is drawn from a study of graft-versus-host responses after intestinal transplantation. Overall study: Tacrolimus plus steroids were given to all recipients for two to three years, preceded by anti-thymocyte globulin induction.

Germline V lookup: CDR1 SGDLS, CDR2 YYNGEE. V lost 8 bases to trimming and J lost 4 bases, with 16 bases between them. The CDR3 totals 14 residues. Study-level results: Peak GvH clone levels in circulation were associated with early post-transplant HvG declines. Some patients had graft-donor T cell macrochimerism. In their allografts, the ratios of graft-versus-host to host-versus-graft T cell clones were high. There were GvH clones found in recipient marrow, and some of them appeared first in ileum or blood.

Method: immunoSEQ multiplex PCR; TCRdb's copy keeps in-frame clones and lacks some. The sample has about 57,000 clones; about 90% are singletons. Remarks on this clone: The antigen is undetermined.

This sample comprised PBMCs, obtained 26 days after transplant. The sequence derives from a human patient who received an intestinal transplant, so some T cells may come from the graft donor. The chain combines TRBV9 with TRBJ1-3, with TRBD1 as a possible D gene (6 bases). The CDR3 here is CASSGGPRGNTIYF. Here the CDR3 DNA reads TGTGCCAGTAGTGGGGGCCCCCGGGGAAACACCATATATTTT.